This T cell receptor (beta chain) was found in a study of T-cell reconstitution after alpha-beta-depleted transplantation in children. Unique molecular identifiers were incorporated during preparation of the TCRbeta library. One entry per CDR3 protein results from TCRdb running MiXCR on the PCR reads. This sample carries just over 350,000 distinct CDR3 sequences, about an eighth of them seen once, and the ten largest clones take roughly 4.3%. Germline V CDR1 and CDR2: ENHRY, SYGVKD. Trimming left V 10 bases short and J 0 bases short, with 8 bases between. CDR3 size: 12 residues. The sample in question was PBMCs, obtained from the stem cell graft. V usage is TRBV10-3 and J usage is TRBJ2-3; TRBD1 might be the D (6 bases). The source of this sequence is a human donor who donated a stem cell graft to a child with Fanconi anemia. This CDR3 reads CATQGSTDTQYF. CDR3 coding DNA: TGTGCCACGCAGGGGAGCACAGATACGCAGTATTTT.